This entry lists 28 T cell receptor beta chains sequenced from one sample in a study of human T cells and chemical hapten exposure. MiXCR, run by TCRdb on the RACE reads, gives a single entry per CDR3 protein. In the table there are more than 85,000 distinct CDR3 sequences, about a tenth of which are singletons. The sample's time point: patch test 2, 6 weeks after DPC sensitization. Described treatment: therapeutic diphenylcyclopropenone sensitization with weekly scalp DPC. Sequenced here: whole blood, sampled in connection with sensitization to the hapten diphenylcyclopropenone (DPC). These receptors were obtained from a woman between 40 and 50 years old with alopecia areata. Some clones in this sample may be carry-over from other donors' samples.

The chain joins TRBV28 to TRBJ1-3; weak D call: TRBD1 (5 bases). The CDR3 length is 12 residues. V was clipped by 7 bases and J by 6 bases, with 10 bases between them. Germline CDR1 is MDHEN and CDR2 is SYDVKM. CDR3 in DNA: TGTGCCAGCAATGGGGGTATAAACACCATATATTTT. It translates to CASNGGINTIYF.

The chain couples TRBV7-2 to TRBJ2-4; D not certain. Germline CDR1 reads SGHTA; CDR2 reads FQGNSA. The V end was cut by 3 bases, the J end by 4 bases, with 10 bases between. The CDR3 consists of 14 residues. CDR3: CASSLMGSKNIQYF. CDR3 sequence (DNA): TGTGCCAGCAGCTTGATGGGGTCGAAAAACATTCAGTACTTC.

This clonotype appeared many times. V gene TRBV12-3 or TRBV12-4 combines with J gene TRBJ1-5; no firm D call. The CDR3 loop spans 13 amino acids. V dropped 5 bases and J dropped 0 bases, with 5 bases sitting between them. The CDR3 bases are TGTGCCAGCAGTCCCTATAGCAATCAGCCCCAGCATTTT. Amino acid sequence: CASSPYSNQPQHF.

This clonotype has a handful of counts. The gene calls are TRBV7-2 and TRBJ1-1, with D unresolved. The germline V gene has CDR1 SGHTA and CDR2 FQGNSA. Trimming took off 1 base at V and 3 bases at J, with 9 bases between the two ends. This CDR3 spans 14 amino acids. CDR3 sequence: CASSLVGQYTEAFF. In DNA, the CDR3 is TGTGCCAGCAGCTTAGTCGGGCAGTACACTGAAGCTTTCTTT.

This clonotype was recorded a few times. The CDR3 here is CASRRPGLAGNEQFF. The CDR3 bases are TGTGCCAGCAGACGTCCGGGACTAGCGGGCAATGAGCAGTTCTTC. This rearrangement joins TRBV7-2 to TRBJ2-1, with TRBD2 matching over 12 bases. Germline CDR1 and CDR2: SGHTA and FQGNSA. This CDR3 has 15 residues. V lost 6 bases and J lost 6; bases outside the gene matches: 6.

Comments on this clonotype: A read error may explain this, as a much larger clone is one base away. This chain connects TRBV18 to TRBJ1-2; D gene unclear. Per germline, CDR1 KGHSH and CDR2 LQKENI. The CDR3 is 15 residues long. With 5 bases removed from V and 5 bases from J, the gap between germline ends came to 18 bases. The CDR3 sequence is CASSSYPTDQYGYTF. In DNA form, the CDR3 reads TGTGCCAGCTCATCGTATCCGACTGATCAGTATGGCTACACCTTC.

The chain recombines TRBV12-3 or TRBV12-4 with TRBJ1-1; TRBD1 agrees at 8 bases. J lost 4 bases, V lost 6 bases, and 7 bases had no gene match. The CDR3 sequence is 14 residues long. The CDR3 DNA reads as TGTGCCAGCAGCCGTATACAGGGGGGCACTGAAGCTTTCTTT. Translating gives CASSRIQGGTEAFF.

This clonotype appeared many times. This chain connects TRBV29-1 to TRBJ2-7, with no clear D. Germline-derived CDR1 and CDR2 are SQVTM and ANQGSEA. V was shortened by 1 base and J by 5 bases, with 12 bases between the two germline ends. This CDR3 has 13 amino acids. The chain's CDR3 is CSVEGDIWNEQYF. For the CDR3, the DNA is TGCAGCGTTGAAGGGGATATTTGGAACGAGCAGTACTTC.

The sample holds many counts of this clonotype. This chain connects TRBV4-3 to TRBJ2-1; D not certain. Looked up from germline, CDR1 is LGHNA and CDR2 is YSLEER. This CDR3 region has 17 residues. V shed 1 base and J shed 3 bases, with 16 bases lying between them. CDR3 residues: CASSQALPRLGYNEQFF. In DNA, the CDR3 is TGCGCCAGCAGCCAAGCCCTCCCGAGACTGGGCTACAATGAGCAGTTCTTC.

This clonotype came up a few times. V usage is TRBV20-1 and J usage is TRBJ2-3; TRBD2 matches 13 bases. There are 18 residues in the CDR3. The germline gives CDR1 DFQATT, CDR2 SNEGSKA (reference sequence). J was trimmed by 4 bases and V by 3 bases; bases with no gene match: 13. CDR3: CSASLWGPGTSGADTQYF. In DNA form, the CDR3 reads TGCAGTGCTAGTTTATGGGGGCCCGGGACTAGCGGGGCAGATACGCAGTATTTT.

This chain uses TRBV25-1 with TRBJ1-2; no clear D gene. Germline lookup yields CDR1 MGHDK and CDR2 SYGVNS. Trimming removed 3 bases at V and 2 bases at J, with 13 bases between. The CDR3 covers 15 residues. CDR3: CASSDGVMPNYGYTF. CDR3 DNA: TGTGCCAGCAGTGATGGTGTCATGCCCAACTATGGCTACACCTTC.

This clonotype was recorded at least ten times. The chain recombines TRBV9 with TRBJ2-1, with a possible D match to TRBD2 (5 bases). The CDR3 covers 13 residues. Trimming pared 0 bases from V and 14 bases from J, leaving 15 bases between. CDR1 SGDLS and CDR2 YYNGEE come from the germline V gene. CDR3 sequence (DNA): TGTGCCAGCAGCGTAGGTTCGGATTCGAGGGAGTTCTTC. It is translated as CASSVGSDSREFF. The variable domain in full, completed from reference TRBV9 and TRBJ2-1, reads DSGVTQTPKHLITATGQRVTLRCSPRSGDLSVYWYQQSLDQGLQFLIQYYNGEERAKGNILERFSAQQFPDLHSELNLSSLELGDSALYFCASSVGSDSREFFGPGTRLTVL.

In this sample, this clonotype turned up many times. The V call is TRBV3-1, the J call TRBJ2-7, with 7 bases aligning to TRBD1. J was trimmed by 2 bases and V by 4 bases; bases with no gene match: 5. Germline CDR1 is LGHDT and CDR2 is YNNKEL (reference sequence). The CDR3 has 14 amino acids. The CDR3 reads CASSRGGTAYEQYF. CDR3 nucleotide sequence: TGTGCCAGCAGCCGTGGTGGGACAGCCTACGAGCAGTACTTC.

This clonotype has more than one count but fewer than ten. This sequence joins TRBV10-3 and TRBJ1-3, with D tentatively TRBD1 (5 bases). Germline V gene lookup returns CDR1 ENHRY and CDR2 SYGVKD. This CDR3 is built from 13 residues. V gave up 3 bases and J gave up 8 bases, with 11 bases separating them. The CDR3 sequence is CAISDGAGYTIYF. The CDR3 nucleotides read TGTGCCATCAGTGACGGGGCTGGCTACACCATATATTTT.

This clonotype came up many times. V gene TRBV2 combines with J gene TRBJ2-2; D is undetermined. CDR3 length: 13 amino acids. Trimming took off 4 bases at V and 2 bases at J, with 5 bases between the two ends. CDR1 and CDR2 (germline): SNHLY, FYNNEI. The CDR3 coding sequence is TGTGCCAGCAGTGCGCTAAACACCGGGGAGCTGTTTTTT. Its protein is CASSALNTGELFF.

This clonotype was counted many times. The chain has TRBV25-1 and TRBJ2-7; the D gene is possibly TRBD1 (6 bases). CDR1 and CDR2 from the germline V gene are MGHDK and SYGVNS. V was cut by 0 bases and J by 7 bases, with 13 bases left in between. The CDR3 is 14 residues long. CDR3 in DNA: TGTGCCAGCAGTGAATATTCCAGGGGACATGAGCAGTACTTC. It codes for CASSEYSRGHEQYF.

This clonotype was detected a few times. V and J are TRBV5-1 and TRBJ2-3, with a possible D match to TRBD2 (5 bases). CDR3 size: 16 residues. CDR1 is SGHRS and CDR2 is YFSETQ in the germline V gene. V lost 0 bases to trimming and J lost 2 bases, with 13 bases between them. The CDR3 protein is CASSLDPAVVTDTQYF. CDR3 nucleotide sequence: TGCGCCAGCAGCTTGGATCCAGCGGTGGTCACAGATACGCAGTATTTT.

This clonotype turned up a few times. This chain uses TRBV7-8 with TRBJ1-2; tentative D call: TRBD1 (5 bases). Germline CDR1 SGHVS, CDR2 FQNEAQ. There are 12 residues in the CDR3. Between the trimmed V and J ends, which lost 7 bases and 4 bases, there was a span of 10 bases. CDR3 sequence: CASNKDSYGYTF. CDR3 in DNA: TGTGCCAGCAACAAAGACAGCTATGGCTACACCTTC. Full variable domain (outside the CDR3, taken from reference TRBV7-8 and TRBJ1-2): GAGVSQSPRYKVAKRGQDVALRCDPISGHVSLFWYQQALGQGPEFLTYFQNEAQLDKSGLPSDRFFAERPEGSVSTLKIQRTQQEDSAVYLCASNKDSYGYTFGSGTRLTVV.

As regards this clonotype: This may be a read error, as it is one base from a much larger clone. The CDR3 DNA reads TGTGCCAGCAGCCCCCGGGACATGGGACCTGGGGCCAACGTCCTGACTTTC. Its translation is CASSPRDMGPGANVLTF. The chain recombines TRBV6-5 with TRBJ2-6, with D perhaps matching TRBD1 (6 bases). Germline V gives CDR1 MNHEY, CDR2 SVGAGI. V lost 6 bases to trimming and J lost 2 bases, with 17 bases between them. The CDR3 is 17 residues long.

The CDR3 is CASSYRSGGLGFWSGEQFF. The CDR3 nucleotides read TGTGCCAGCAGTTACCGGTCAGGGGGACTGGGTTTTTGGTCGGGTGAGCAGTTCTTC. This chain uses TRBV6-2 or TRBV6-3 with TRBJ2-1; the D gene is possibly TRBD1 (7 bases). From germline, CDR1 is MNHEY and CDR2 SVGEGT. Deletions cut 2 bases from V and 9 bases from J, with 29 bases between. CDR3 length: 19 amino acids.

This clonotype was counted only a few times. The chain employs TRBV28 and TRBJ2-1; 7 bases fit TRBD1. V dropped 4 bases and J dropped 3; count of bases not matched to a gene: 6. This CDR3 spans 15 amino acids. CDR1 is MDHEN, CDR2 SYDVKM, per germline. The CDR3 sequence: CASSSPGQVYNEQFF. CDR3 nucleotides: TGTGCCAGCAGTTCTCCCGGACAGGTCTACAATGAGCAGTTCTTC.

This clonotype was counted between two and nine times. J is TRBJ2-5 and V is TRBV2; TRBD2 is a possible D gene (6 bases). This CDR3 has 13 residues. V shed 6 bases and J shed 1 base, with 9 bases lying between them. CDR1 is SNHLY and CDR2 is FYNNEI in the germline V gene. CDR3 DNA: TGTGCCAGCAGCCGGGACTCCCAAGAGACCCAGTACTTC. Translated, it gives CASSRDSQETQYF.

This clonotype was observed many times. The chain couples TRBV12-3 or TRBV12-4 to TRBJ1-5; weak D call: TRBD1 (6 bases). V was cut by 11 bases and J by 2 bases, with 13 bases left in between. This CDR3 spans 13 amino acids. The CDR3, as DNA: TGTGCCTCACAGGGTTGGGGCAATCAGCCCCAGCATTTT. Protein product: CASQGWGNQPQHF.

In its sample, this clonotype was seen many times. This chain links TRBV5-1 with TRBJ1-2; a weak D match, TRBD1 (5 bases). With 1 base removed from V and 8 bases from J, the gap between germline ends came to 12 bases. The germline gives CDR1 SGHRS, CDR2 YFSETQ. CDR3 length equals 13 residues. The CDR3 DNA sequence: TGCGCCAGCAGCTTGCAGGGAAGTGACGGCTACACCTTC. Protein sequence: CASSLQGSDGYTF.

The rearrangement links TRBV4-2 to TRBJ2-5, with 12 bases matching TRBD2. CDR3 length: 16 amino acids. The trim removed 1 base at V and 4 bases at J, leaving 4 bases unmatched. Germline CDR1 LGHNA, CDR2 YNFKEQ. This CDR3 reads CASSQASGGDGETQYF. The DNA of the CDR3 is TGTGCCAGCAGCCAAGCTAGCGGGGGGGACGGAGAGACCCAGTACTTC.

This clonotype was seen a few times. The CDR3 is CASSLYSSSYEQYF. CDR3 nucleotides: TGTGCCAGCAGTTTATACAGTTCCTCCTACGAGCAGTACTTC. The chain joins TRBV28 to TRBJ2-7; no reliable D call. Germline CDR1 reads MDHEN; CDR2 reads SYDVKM. This CDR3 contains 14 residues. Trimming shortened V by 1 base and J by 0 bases, and 7 bases separated the two germline ends.

The rearrangement uses TRBV12-2 and TRBJ2-1; TRBD1, the table's D call, lacks a check against the DNA. TRBV12-2 is annotated as a pseudogene. The CDR3 is 17 residues long. CDR3 nucleotide sequence: TGTGCAAGTCGCCAGGGTTTAAGAGACCCGCCCTACAATGAGCAGTTCTTC. It specifies CASRQGLRDPPYNEQFF.

The table lists this clonotype with a few counts. The chain combines TRBV3-1 with TRBJ2-2, with D unresolved. Between the trimmed V and J ends, which lost 0 bases and 2 bases, there was a span of 7 bases. Germline V gives CDR1 LGHDT, CDR2 YNNKEL (reference sequence). CDR3 length: 15 residues. The CDR3 nucleotides are TGTGCCAGCAGCCAAGAAACAGTAAACACCGGGGAGCTGTTTTTT. Protein product: CASSQETVNTGELFF.